A selection of T cell receptor beta chains follows, all from one sample in a study of blood T cell repertoires in COVID-19. Clones were read by immunoSEQ multiplex PCR, and TCRdb kept only the in-frame ones, dropping some. This repertoire shows approximately 100,000 clones, roughly 89% found once; its top ten account for 5.1%. Specimen: peripheral blood. These TCRs come from a human donor in a cohort sampled during active COVID-19. Each CDR3 is given with its conserved first and last residue. Each record gives: V gene, D gene, clone size, J gene, CDR3 DNA, CDR3 protein. The D gene is left open where the match is weak. Clone sizes are given selectively: once, few, many, or a class where the clone is expanded.

TRBV29-1,.,.,TRBJ2-1,TGCAGCGTTGAAGCCCTTGGGGGCCTTTACAATGAGCAGTTCTTC,CSVEALGGLYNEQFF
TRBV19,TRBD1,.,TRBJ1-2,TGTGCCAGTAGTTTAGAAACAGGGGACTATGGCTACACCTTC,CASSLETGDYGYTF
TRBV7-8,.,.,TRBJ2-5,TGTGCCAGCAGCTTAATTCTAGAGACCCAGTACTTC,CASSLILETQYF
TRBV30,TRBD1,few,TRBJ2-7,TGTGCCTGGAGGGGTCAGGGGGAGACCTACGAGCAGTACTTC,CAWRGQGETYEQYF
TRBV10-1,.,.,TRBJ2-3,TGCGCCAGCAGTGAGTCTGGAGGGTGGGATACGCAGTATTTT,CASSESGGWDTQYF
TRBV6-7,TRBD1,.,TRBJ1-4,TGTGCCGGAGGGGACAGGGATAATGAAAAACTGTTTTTT,CAGGDRDNEKLFF
TRBV15,.,.,TRBJ1-1,TGTGCCACCAGCAGAGCGACGACAGGATTGAACACTGAAGCTTTCTTT,CATSRATTGLNTEAFF
TRBV29-1,TRBD1,.,TRBJ1-1,TGCAGCGCCAAACAGGGGAGGATGAACACTGAAGCTTTCTTT,CSAKQGRMNTEAFF
TRBV27,TRBD2,once,TRBJ2-5,TGTGCCACCCAAAGGAGCGGGAGTTCGTTACTGTCGAGGTGGGAGACCCAGTACTTC,CATQRSGSSLLSRWETQYF
TRBV5-4,.,.,TRBJ2-5,TGTGCCAGCAGCTTGGCAGCCGGGAGCCAAGAGACCCAGTACTTC,CASSLAAGSQETQYF
TRBV2,TRBD1,.,TRBJ2-2,TGTGCCAGCAGATCACAGGGGGCGAACACCGGGGAGCTGTTTTTT,CASRSQGANTGELFF
TRBV7-2,.,once,TRBJ1-6,TGTGCCAGCAGCCCTGCCGGGGTGACGAATTCACCCCTCCACTTT,CASSPAGVTNSPLHF
TRBV6-5,TRBD1,.,TRBJ1-6,TGTGCCAGCAGTTACAAAGGGACAGGGTGGAATTCACCCCTCCACTTT,CASSYKGTGWNSPLHF
TRBV4-3,.,.,TRBJ1-2,TGCGCCAGCAGCCAAGTAGGACAGCTGAACTATGGCTACACCTTC,CASSQVGQLNYGYTF
TRBV10-3,TRBD2,.,TRBJ2-7,TGTGCCACTTCTTTAGCGGGGAACTACGAGCAGTACTTC,CATSLAGNYEQYF
TRBV11-3,.,.,TRBJ2-7,TGTGCCAGCAAACTAACAGGTCACGAGCAGTACTTC,CASKLTGHEQYF
TRBV6-2/TRBV6-3,.,few,TRBJ2-5,TGTGCCAGCAGCCCCAACGGGGGTAGCGGCCAAGAGACCCAGTACTTC,CASSPNGGSGQETQYF
TRBV27,.,.,TRBJ2-3,TGTGCCAGCAGTTCCGGGGTAACAGGGAATACGCAGTATTTT,CASSSGVTGNTQYF
TRBV30,TRBD2,.,TRBJ2-3,TGTGCCTGGAGCCCAGCGGCGGGGGGACCCACTAGCACAGATACGCAGTATTTT,CAWSPAAGGPTSTDTQYF
TRBV27,TRBD1,.,TRBJ1-5,TGTGCCAGCAGTCCGGGACAGGGGCGTAATCAGCCCCAGCATTTT,CASSPGQGRNQPQHF
TRBV14,.,.,TRBJ1-6,TGTGCCAGCAGCCCGGGGGGGTCCTATAATTCACCCCTCCACTTT,CASSPGGSYNSPLHF
TRBV6-9,.,.,TRBJ2-3,TGTGCCAGCAGTCAAAACAACCGGGACACTCCCACAACAGATACGCAGTATTTT,CASSQNNRDTPTTDTQYF
TRBV28,.,.,TRBJ1-1,TGTGCCAGCAGTCGTTTCGCTGAAGCTTTCTTT,CASSRFAEAFF
TRBV2,.,.,TRBJ2-2,TGTGCCAGCAACTCTAGGAGCTACTACACCGGGGAGCTGTTTTTT,CASNSRSYYTGELFF
TRBV13,.,.,TRBJ2-3,TGTGCCAGCAGCCGAGGGGAATGGGGGCTTTCAGATACGCAGTATTTT,CASSRGEWGLSDTQYF
TRBV18,.,few,TRBJ2-3,TGTGCCAGCTCACCCTCCACAGATACGCAGTATTTT,CASSPSTDTQYF
TRBV5-6,TRBD2,.,TRBJ2-3,TGTGCCAGCAGCCAGACTAGCGCCGTGGGGGATACGCAGTATTTT,CASSQTSAVGDTQYF
TRBV3-1/TRBV3-2,TRBD1,.,TRBJ1-1,TGTGCCAGCAGCCTACAGGCGGTGGACAGGGCTATTTGGTCTGAAGCTTTCTTT,CASSLQAVDRAIWSEAFF
TRBV19,TRBD1,.,TRBJ2-2,TGTGCCAGTAGATTAGGGACAGGGGACACCGGGGAGCTGTTTTTT,CASRLGTGDTGELFF
TRBV2,.,once,TRBJ2-7,TGTGCCAGCCGGGACTCAAGCTCCTACGAGCAGTACTTC,CASRDSSSYEQYF
TRBV28,TRBD2,.,TRBJ2-7,TGTGCCAGCAGTTTAAACGGGGGGAGGTACGAGCAGTACTTC,CASSLNGGRYEQYF
TRBV2,.,.,TRBJ1-4,TGTGCCAGCAGTGAGTGGGCTGTGGAAAATGAAAAACTGTTTTTT,CASSEWAVENEKLFF
TRBV7-3,TRBD1,.,TRBJ1-1,TGTGCCAGCAGCGGACAGGGAGCCACTGAAGCTTTCTTT,CASSGQGATEAFF
TRBV4-1,TRBD2,.,TRBJ2-1,TGCGCCAGCAGCCAAGATCCCAGCGGGGGGGCCTACAATGAGCAGTTCTTC,CASSQDPSGGAYNEQFF
TRBV10-3,.,.,TRBJ1-2,TGTGCCATCAGTGAGTTCCGTAATCCTATGGATGGCTACACCTTC,CAISEFRNPMDGYTF
TRBV5-1,TRBD2,.,TRBJ2-5,TGCGCCAGCAGGGCTGGCGGGGGAACGATGGAGACCCAGTACTTC,CASRAGGGTMETQYF
TRBV9,.,.,TRBJ2-3,TGTGCCAGCAGCGTAACCGGGATTAGTGATACGCAGTATTTT,CASSVTGISDTQYF
TRBV25-1,.,.,TRBJ1-1,TGTGCCAGCAGTGAGCCTCAGGGCACTGAAGCTTTCTTT,CASSEPQGTEAFF